Listed below are T cell receptor beta chains from one sample, sequenced in a study of blood T cell repertoires in COVID-19. The protocol was immunoSEQ multiplex PCR, while the TCRdb copy is restricted to in-frame clones and leaves out a portion. The data show roughly 200,000 clones, approximately 86% seen once. Sequencing was carried out using PBMCs or T cells enriched from blood (not recorded which). Receptor source: a woman between 25 and 40 years old who had been exposed to COVID-19. The CDR3 runs from the conserved cysteine through the conserved F or W. D genes are given only for firm matches. Clone size appears in some rows only: once, few, many, or a class for an expanded clone.

V	size	J	D	DNA	CDR3
TRBV3-1/TRBV3-2	NA	TRBJ1-1	NA	TGTGCCAGCAGCCAAGAAGGTGGGGCCACTGAAGCTTTCTTT	CASSQEGGATEAFF
TRBV19	NA	TRBJ2-5	TRBD1	TGTGCCAGTAGTTTTGGACAGGGCGTGGGGACCCAGTACTTC	CASSFGQGVGTQYF
TRBV28	NA	TRBJ1-2	TRBD1	TGTGCCAGCAGTTTAAGACAGGGAGGTCTACGTGGCTACACCTTC	CASSLRQGGLRGYTF
TRBV28	once	TRBJ1-2	NA	TGTGCCAGCACCCTGTCCTACCCCCTTAACTATGGCTACACCTTC	CASTLSYPLNYGYTF
TRBV20-1	few	TRBJ1-2	NA	TGTGCGATTTGGAGATATGGCTACACCTTC	CAIWRYGYTF
TRBV7-2	NA	TRBJ1-6	TRBD1	TGTGCCAGCAGCATAGACAGGGGTGGTAATTCACCCCTCCACTTT	CASSIDRGGNSPLHF
TRBV10-3	NA	TRBJ1-2	TRBD1	TGTGCCATCAGTGAGCGGACAGGGGCAGAGGGCTACACCTTC	CAISERTGAEGYTF
TRBV30	NA	TRBJ1-2	TRBD1	TGTGCCTGGAGAGACACAGGGGGATATGGCTACACCTTC	CAWRDTGGYGYTF
TRBV27	NA	TRBJ1-5	TRBD1	TGTGCCAGCAGTTTGGGGACAGGGCATCAGCCCCAGCATTTT	CASSLGTGHQPQHF
TRBV2	NA	TRBJ1-4	NA	TGTGCCAGCAGCCTTGACGGGACACCGGATAATGAAAAACTGTTTTTT	CASSLDGTPDNEKLFF
TRBV5-1	NA	TRBJ1-2	NA	TGCGCCAGCAGCTTTGGTGACCAGCAGGGTGGCTACACCTTC	CASSFGDQQGGYTF